The text below deals with one TCR beta chain. The antigen it binds to is not known. Base qualities are not provided; no much larger clone lies one nucleotide away. The data derive from a study of early T cells in non-severe SARS-CoV-2 infection (TCRdb year 2021). Study-level background: TCR sequencing used bulk RNA from unsorted whole blood, so alpha and beta chains could not be paired.

The method was 5' RACE. Sequenced using a NextSeq 500. To correct for sequencing error and PCR bias, the TCR library protocol tagged individual cDNA molecules with unique molecular identifiers. Both TCR alpha and beta chains were sequenced, and tight co-correlation was observed between alpha and beta sequence abundances in each sample. Per the authors' processing: Decombinator V4 was used to annotate TCR sequences for V gene, J gene and CDR3. Expanded TCRs were defined as changing significantly between any two time points under a Poisson model with p below 0.0001. TCR abundances were normalised to the total number of TCRs sequenced per sample and were expressed as counts per million. TRAV1-2 paired with TRAJ12, TRAJ20 or TRAJ33 defined MAIT TCRs, while TRAV10 paired with TRAJ18 defined iNKT TCRs. A search of VDJdb, accessed on 1 November 2021, was run for TCRs annotated to CMV, EBV and SARS-CoV-2, with TCRs annotated for multiple antigens excluded. In-frame beta chains were kept once TCRdb had trimmed the public reads at Q25 with fastp and called clones with MiXCR. For every CDR3 protein sequence, its rows merge into one entry that carries the most common genes and DNA. For this entry, the V and J calls and clone size follow TCRdb and not the study's own pipeline. This sample has tens of thousands of distinct CDR3 sequences in its table, and around 5.2% of those were observed once. The ten largest clonotypes hold almost 7% of the sample.

The research as a whole found: VDJdb matching was skewed toward anti-spike CD8 responses, so virus-specific expansions were likely underestimated and private and CD4 specificities were missed.

The study was a case-control design nested within a healthcare worker cohort in London, UK, with weekly nasopharyngeal swab PCR tests and blood sampling. Between 23 and 31 March 2020, the week of the UK lockdown, healthcare workers were enrolled and then followed up weekly for as long as 16 weeks. The CDR3, cysteine through phenylalanine, is 13 amino acids long. Only the CDR3 DNA stays, 39 bases, in frame from base 1. The V and J ends are trimmed by 1 base and 7 bases, leaving 10 bases between them. The germline V gene encodes CDR1 SGHTA and CDR2 FQGTGA. The material sequenced was whole blood. This sequence uses TRBV7-3 and TRBJ2-5; possibly the D gene is TRBD2, per 5 matching bases. The sequence was collected from an adult who was a healthcare worker with PCR-confirmed SARS-CoV-2 infection or an uninfected control (not recorded which). The CDR3: CASSLSRSGTQYF. The nucleotides read TGTGCCAGCAGCTTAAGCCGGAGCGGGACCCAGTACTTC.